This T cell receptor beta chain was identified in a study of blood T cell repertoires in COVID-19. On the study more broadly: Sites in the United States, Italy and Spain provided acute and convalescent COVID-19 samples. The cDNA or gDNA used as material had been derived from T cells, B-cell-depleted T cells, or PBMCs.

How the authors handled the data: Amplifying reference gene primers gave estimates of nucleated cell counts. Using immunoSEQ multiplex PCR, the repertoire was profiled, and TCRdb retains in-frame clones only, with some absent. For V, J and clone size, that table is used; D and trimming come from the DNA. Among about 14,000 clones listed, over 75% were seen once. This CDR3 has 17 amino acids. With 5 bases removed from V and 0 bases from J, the gap between germline ends came to 17 bases. CDR1 and CDR2 from the germline V gene are MNHEY and SVGEGT. Sequenced material: peripheral blood. The chain uses TRBV6-2 or TRBV6-3 and TRBJ2-1, with D perhaps matching TRBD2 (6 bases). The clonotype originates from a man aged 45 to 65 with active COVID-19. In DNA form, the CDR3 reads TGTGCCAGCAGTGGTCTCACGGGAGCCCTCTCCTACAATGAGCAGTTCTTC. It encodes CASSGLTGALSYNEQFF.